This T cell receptor beta chain was profiled in a study of regulatory and conventional T cells in RAG deficiency. Study-level results: Treg unique TCR beta sequences were approximately 99-fold fewer in Omenn syndrome and CID/AS patients than controls. Sorted Omenn CD25-high CD127-low cells may not be bona fide Tregs.

Germline V lookup: CDR1 GTSNPN, CDR2 SVGIG (reference sequence). V gave up 0 bases and J gave up 1 base, with 3 bases separating them. The CDR3 is made up of 12 amino acids. The sorted conventional CD4+ T cells were CD25-low and CD127-high, with genomic DNA sequenced. For this clone: Antigen: not known.

The repertoire was sequenced with immunoSEQ multiplex PCR; TCRdb's copy has only in-frame clones and lacks some. The data hold 24,000 or so clones, with about 92% observed a single time. These same data were also listed under a study on regulatory T cells. That paper notes: The PCR used 52 TRBV and 13 TRBJ primers.

The chain uses TRBV30 and TRBJ2-5; no firm D call. Material: CD4+ T cells sorted from blood. This TCR was sampled from a human donor in good health. The CDR3 DNA is TGTGCCTGGAGTGTGACCCAAGAGACCCAGTACTTC. It yields the protein CAWSVTQETQYF.